This record concerns one T cell receptor (beta chain) sequence. PCR involved 60 Vbeta and 13 Jbeta primers. Profiled with immunoSEQ multiplex PCR; TCRdb holds only in-frame clones, not every one. The sample has roughly 20,000 clones; approximately 80% are singletons. This entry belongs to a study of cytomegalovirus exposure and HLA in healthy donors. Trimming took off 4 bases at V and 3 bases at J, with 13 bases between the two ends. Germline lookup yields CDR1 SGHDN and CDR2 FVKESK. The CDR3 length is 14 residues. Sequencing was performed on PBMCs. V is TRBV14 and J is TRBJ2-7; tentatively, D is TRBD2 (5 bases). The receptor was derived from a human donor in good health. The CDR3 DNA sequence: TGTGCCAGCAGCCCAGACCGGGGTTTCTACGAGCAGTACTTC. Translated, it gives CASSPDRGFYEQYF.